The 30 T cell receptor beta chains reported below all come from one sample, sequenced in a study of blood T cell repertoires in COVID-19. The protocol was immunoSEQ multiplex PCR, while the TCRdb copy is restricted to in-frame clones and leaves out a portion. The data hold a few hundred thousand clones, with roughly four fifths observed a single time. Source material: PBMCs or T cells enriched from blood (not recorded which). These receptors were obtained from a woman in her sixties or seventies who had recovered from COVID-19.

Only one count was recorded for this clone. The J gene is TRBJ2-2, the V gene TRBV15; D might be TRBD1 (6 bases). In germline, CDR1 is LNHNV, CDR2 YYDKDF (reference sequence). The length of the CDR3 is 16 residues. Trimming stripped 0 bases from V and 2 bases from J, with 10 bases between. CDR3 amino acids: CATSRERTVNTGELFF. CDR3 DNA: TGTGCCACCAGCAGAGAAAGGACAGTCAACACCGGGGAGCTGTTTTTT.

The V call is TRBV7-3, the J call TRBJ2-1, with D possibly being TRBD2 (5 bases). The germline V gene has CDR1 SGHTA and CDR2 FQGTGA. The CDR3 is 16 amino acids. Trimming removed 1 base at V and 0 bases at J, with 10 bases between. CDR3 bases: TGTGCCAGCAGCTTAATAGGAGGTTACTCCTACAATGAGCAGTTCTTC. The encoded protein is CASSLIGGYSYNEQFF.

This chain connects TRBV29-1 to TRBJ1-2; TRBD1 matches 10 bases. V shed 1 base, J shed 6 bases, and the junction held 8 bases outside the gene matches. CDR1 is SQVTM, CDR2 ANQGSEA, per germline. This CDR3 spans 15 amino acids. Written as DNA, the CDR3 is TGCAGCGTTGAAGGGACAGGGGGAAATTTCGATGGCTACACCTTC. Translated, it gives CSVEGTGGNFDGYTF.

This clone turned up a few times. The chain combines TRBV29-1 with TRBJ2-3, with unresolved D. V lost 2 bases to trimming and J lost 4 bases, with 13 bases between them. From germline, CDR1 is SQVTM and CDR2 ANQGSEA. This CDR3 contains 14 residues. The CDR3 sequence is CSVEPGVMADTQYF. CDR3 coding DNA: TGCAGCGTTGAACCGGGTGTCATGGCAGATACGCAGTATTTT.

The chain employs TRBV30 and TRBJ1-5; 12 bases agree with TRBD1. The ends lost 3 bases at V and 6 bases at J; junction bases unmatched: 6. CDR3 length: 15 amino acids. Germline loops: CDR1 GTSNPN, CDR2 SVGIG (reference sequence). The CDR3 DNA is TGTGCCTGGAGGGAGGGACAGGGGGCTATTCAGCCCCAGCATTTT. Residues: CAWREGQGAIQPQHF.

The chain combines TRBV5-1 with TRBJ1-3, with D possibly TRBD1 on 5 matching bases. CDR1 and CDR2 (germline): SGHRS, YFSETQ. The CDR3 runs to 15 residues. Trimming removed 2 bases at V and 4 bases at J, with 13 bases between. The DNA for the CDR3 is TGCGCCAGCAGCTTCGATGCGGGGCAAGGAAACACCATATATTTT. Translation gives CASSFDAGQGNTIYF. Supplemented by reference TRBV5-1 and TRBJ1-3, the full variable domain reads KAGVTQTPRYLIKTRGQQVTLSCSPISGHRSVSWYQQTPGQGLQFLFEYFSETQRNKGNFPGRFSGRQFSNSRSEMNVSTLELGDSALYLCASSFDAGQGNTIYFGEGSWLTVV.

The CDR3 nucleotides read TGTGCCAGCAGTTACGGGGCGGCATGGGGGACCCAGTACTTC. Translation gives CASSYGAAWGTQYF. The chain couples TRBV6-2 or TRBV6-3 to TRBJ2-5; a possible D gene is TRBD1 (5 bases). V gave up 2 bases and J gave up 7 bases, with 14 bases separating them. The length of the CDR3 is 14 residues. Germline assignment: CDR1 MNHEY and CDR2 SVGEGT.

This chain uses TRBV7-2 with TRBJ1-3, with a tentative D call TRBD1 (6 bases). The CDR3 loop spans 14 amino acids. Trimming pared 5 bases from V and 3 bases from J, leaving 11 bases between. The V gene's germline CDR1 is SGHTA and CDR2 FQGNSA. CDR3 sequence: CASSVQGNGNTIYF. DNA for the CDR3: TGTGCCAGCAGCGTACAGGGTAATGGAAACACCATATATTTT.

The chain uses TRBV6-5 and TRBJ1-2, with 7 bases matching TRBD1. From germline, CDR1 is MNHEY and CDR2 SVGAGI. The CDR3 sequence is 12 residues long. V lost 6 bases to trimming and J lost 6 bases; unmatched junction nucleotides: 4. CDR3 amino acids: CASRTGMDGYTF. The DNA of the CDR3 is TGTGCCAGCAGGACAGGGATGGATGGCTACACCTTC.

The CDR3 reads CASSFAGLSNEKLFF. DNA of the CDR3: TGTGCCAGCAGCTTCGCGGGGCTCTCCAATGAAAAACTGTTTTTT. The chain combines TRBV11-2 with TRBJ1-4, with D maybe TRBD1 (5 bases). V was pared by 3 bases and J by 5 bases, with 13 bases between. The CDR3 has 15 amino acids. Germline V gene data show CDR1 as SGHAT and CDR2 as FQNNGV.

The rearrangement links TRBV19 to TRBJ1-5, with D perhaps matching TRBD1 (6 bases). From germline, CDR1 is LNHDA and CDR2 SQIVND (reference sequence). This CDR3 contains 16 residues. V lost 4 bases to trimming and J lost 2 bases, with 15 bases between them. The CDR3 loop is CASSSAQGSGNQPQHF. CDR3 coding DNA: TGTGCCAGTAGTAGTGCACAGGGATCAGGCAATCAGCCCCAGCATTTT.

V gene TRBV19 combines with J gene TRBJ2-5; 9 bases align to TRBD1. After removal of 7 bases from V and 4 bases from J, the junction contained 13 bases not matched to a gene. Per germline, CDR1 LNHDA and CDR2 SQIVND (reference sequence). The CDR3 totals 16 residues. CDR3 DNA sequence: TGTGCCAGTAAAAAGATCGGGACAGGGTTGGGAGAGACCCAGTACTTC. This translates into CASKKIGTGLGETQYF.

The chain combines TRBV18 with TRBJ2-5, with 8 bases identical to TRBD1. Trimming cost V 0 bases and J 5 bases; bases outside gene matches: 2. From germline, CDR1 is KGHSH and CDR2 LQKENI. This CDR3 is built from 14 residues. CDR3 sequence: CASSPPAGGETQYF. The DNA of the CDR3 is TGTGCCAGCTCACCACCGGCAGGGGGCGAGACCCAGTACTTC.

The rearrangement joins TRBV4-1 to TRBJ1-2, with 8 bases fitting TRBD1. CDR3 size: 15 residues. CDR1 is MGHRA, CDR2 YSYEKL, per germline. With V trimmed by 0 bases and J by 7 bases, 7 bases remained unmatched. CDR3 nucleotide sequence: TGCGCCAGCAGCCAAGATAAATGGACAGGGTCTGGCTACACCTTC. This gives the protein CASSQDKWTGSGYTF.

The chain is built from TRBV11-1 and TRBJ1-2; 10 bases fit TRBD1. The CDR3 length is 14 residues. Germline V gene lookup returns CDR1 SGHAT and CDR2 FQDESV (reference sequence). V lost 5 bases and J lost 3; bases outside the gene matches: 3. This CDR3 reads CASSRDRGYYGYTF. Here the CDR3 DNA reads TGTGCCAGCAGCCGGGACAGGGGATACTATGGCTACACCTTC. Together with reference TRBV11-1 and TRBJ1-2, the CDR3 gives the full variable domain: EAEVAQSPRYKITEKSQAVAFWCDPISGHATLYWYRQILGQGPELLVQFQDESVVDDSQLPKDRFSAERLKGVDSTLKIQPAELGDSAMYLCASSRDRGYYGYTFGSGTRLTVV.

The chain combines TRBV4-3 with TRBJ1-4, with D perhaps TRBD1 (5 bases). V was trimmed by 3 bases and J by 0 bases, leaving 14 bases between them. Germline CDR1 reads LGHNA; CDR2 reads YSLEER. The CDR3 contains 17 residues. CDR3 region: CASSQGGVDATNEKLFF. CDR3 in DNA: TGCGCCAGCAGCCAGGGGGGGGTCGACGCAACTAATGAAAAACTGTTTTTT.

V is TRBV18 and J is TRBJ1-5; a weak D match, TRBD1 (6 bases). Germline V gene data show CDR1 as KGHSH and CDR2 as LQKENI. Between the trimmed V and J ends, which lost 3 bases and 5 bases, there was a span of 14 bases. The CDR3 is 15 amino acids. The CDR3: CASSPGGLTYQPQHF. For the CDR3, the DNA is TGTGCCAGCTCACCGGGGGGGCTTACGTATCAGCCCCAGCATTTT. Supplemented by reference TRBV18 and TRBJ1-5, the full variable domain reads NAGVMQNPRHLVRRRGQEARLRCSPMKGHSHVYWYRQLPEEGLKFMVYLQKENIIDESGMPKERFSAEFPKEGPSILRIQQVVRGDSAAYFCASSPGGLTYQPQHFGDGTRLSIL.

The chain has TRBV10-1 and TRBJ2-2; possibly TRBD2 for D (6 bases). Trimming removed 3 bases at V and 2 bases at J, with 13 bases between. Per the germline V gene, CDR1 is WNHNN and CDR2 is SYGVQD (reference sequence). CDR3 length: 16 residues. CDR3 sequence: CASSDHGTQNTGELFF. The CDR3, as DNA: TGCGCCAGCAGTGACCACGGGACTCAAAACACCGGGGAGCTGTTTTTT.

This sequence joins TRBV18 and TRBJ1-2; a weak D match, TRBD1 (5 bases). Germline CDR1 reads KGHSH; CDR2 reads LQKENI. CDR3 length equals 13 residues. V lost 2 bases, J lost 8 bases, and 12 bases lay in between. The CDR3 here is CASSPGGARGYTF. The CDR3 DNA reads TGTGCCAGCTCACCAGGAGGGGCGAGGGGCTACACCTTC.

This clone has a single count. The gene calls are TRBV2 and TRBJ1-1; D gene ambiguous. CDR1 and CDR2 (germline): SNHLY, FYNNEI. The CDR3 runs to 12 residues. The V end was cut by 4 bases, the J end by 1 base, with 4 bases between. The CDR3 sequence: CASSASNTEAFF. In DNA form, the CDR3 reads TGTGCCAGCAGTGCCTCGAACACTGAAGCTTTCTTT.

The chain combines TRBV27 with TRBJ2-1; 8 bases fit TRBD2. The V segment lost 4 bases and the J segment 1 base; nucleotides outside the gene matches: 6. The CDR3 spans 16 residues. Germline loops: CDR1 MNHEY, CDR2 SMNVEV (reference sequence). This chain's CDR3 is CASSSSLAESYNEQFF. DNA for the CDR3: TGTGCCAGCAGTTCGTCACTAGCGGAATCCTACAATGAGCAGTTCTTC.

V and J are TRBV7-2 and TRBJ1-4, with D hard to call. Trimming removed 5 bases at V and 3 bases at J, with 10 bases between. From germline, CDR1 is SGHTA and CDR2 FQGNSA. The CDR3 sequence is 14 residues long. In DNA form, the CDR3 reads TGTGCCAGCAGCCTAGGACGGGCTAATGAAAAACTGTTTTTT. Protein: CASSLGRANEKLFF. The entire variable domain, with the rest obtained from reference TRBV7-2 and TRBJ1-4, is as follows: GAGVSQSPSNKVTEKGKDVELRCDPISGHTALYWYRQSLGQGLEFLIYFQGNSAPDKSGLPSDRFSAERTGGSVSTLTIQRTQQEDSAVYLCASSLGRANEKLFFGSGTQLSVL.

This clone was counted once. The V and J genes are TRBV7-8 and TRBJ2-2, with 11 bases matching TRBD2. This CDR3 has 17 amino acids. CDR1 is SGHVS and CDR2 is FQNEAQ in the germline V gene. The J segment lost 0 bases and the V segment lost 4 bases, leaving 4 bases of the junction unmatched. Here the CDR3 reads CASSSLAGGTNTGELFF. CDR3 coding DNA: TGTGCCAGCAGCTCCCTAGCGGGGGGAACGAACACCGGGGAGCTGTTTTTT. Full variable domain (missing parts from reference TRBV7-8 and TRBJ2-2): GAGVSQSPRYKVAKRGQDVALRCDPISGHVSLFWYQQALGQGPEFLTYFQNEAQLDKSGLPSDRFFAERPEGSVSTLKIQRTQQEDSAVYLCASSSLAGGTNTGELFFGEGSRLTVL.

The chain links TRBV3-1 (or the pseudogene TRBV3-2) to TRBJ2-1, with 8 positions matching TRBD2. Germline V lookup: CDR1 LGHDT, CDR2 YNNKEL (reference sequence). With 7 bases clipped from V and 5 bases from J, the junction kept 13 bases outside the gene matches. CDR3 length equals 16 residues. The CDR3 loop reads CASTILGTGGNNEQFF. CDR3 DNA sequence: TGTGCCAGCACCATTCTTGGGACGGGGGGGAACAATGAGCAGTTCTTC.

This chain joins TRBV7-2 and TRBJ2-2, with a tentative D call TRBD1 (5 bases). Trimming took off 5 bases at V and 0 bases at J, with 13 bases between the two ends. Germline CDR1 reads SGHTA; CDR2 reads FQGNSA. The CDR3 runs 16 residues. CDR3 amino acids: CASSRTTASNTGELFF. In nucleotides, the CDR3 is TGTGCCAGCAGCCGTACGACAGCCTCGAACACCGGGGAGCTGTTTTTT.

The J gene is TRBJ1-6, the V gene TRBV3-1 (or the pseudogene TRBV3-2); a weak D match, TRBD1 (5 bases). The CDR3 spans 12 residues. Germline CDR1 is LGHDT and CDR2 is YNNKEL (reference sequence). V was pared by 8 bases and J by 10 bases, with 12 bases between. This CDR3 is CASHLGGSPLHF. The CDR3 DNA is TGTGCCAGCCATCTGGGGGGATCACCCCTCCACTTT.

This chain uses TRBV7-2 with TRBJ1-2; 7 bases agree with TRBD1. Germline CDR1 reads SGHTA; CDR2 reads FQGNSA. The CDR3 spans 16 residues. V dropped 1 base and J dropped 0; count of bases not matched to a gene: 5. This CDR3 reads CASSLEGTVANYGYTF. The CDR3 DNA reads TGTGCCAGCAGCTTAGAAGGGACAGTAGCTAACTATGGCTACACCTTC. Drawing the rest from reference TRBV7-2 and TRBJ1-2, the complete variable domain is GAGVSQSPSNKVTEKGKDVELRCDPISGHTALYWYRQSLGQGLEFLIYFQGNSAPDKSGLPSDRFSAERTGGSVSTLTIQRTQQEDSAVYLCASSLEGTVANYGYTFGSGTRLTVV.

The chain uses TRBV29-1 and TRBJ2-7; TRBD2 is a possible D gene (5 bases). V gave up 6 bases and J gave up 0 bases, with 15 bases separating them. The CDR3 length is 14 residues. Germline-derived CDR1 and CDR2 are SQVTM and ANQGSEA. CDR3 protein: CSVSLSADSYEQYF. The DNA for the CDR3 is TGCAGCGTCTCCCTTAGCGCGGACTCCTACGAGCAGTACTTC.

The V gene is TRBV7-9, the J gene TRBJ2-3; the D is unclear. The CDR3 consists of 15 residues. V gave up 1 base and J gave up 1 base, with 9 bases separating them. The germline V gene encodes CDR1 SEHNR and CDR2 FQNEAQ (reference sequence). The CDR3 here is CASSLGALGTDTQYF. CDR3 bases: TGTGCCAGCAGCTTAGGCGCCCTCGGCACAGATACGCAGTATTTT.

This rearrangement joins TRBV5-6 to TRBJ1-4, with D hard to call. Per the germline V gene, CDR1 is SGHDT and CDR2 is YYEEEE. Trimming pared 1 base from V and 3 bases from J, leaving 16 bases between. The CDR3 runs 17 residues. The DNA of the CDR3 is TGTGCCAGCAGCTTGATCAGCAGCGGCTTGGCTAATGAAAAACTGTTTTTT. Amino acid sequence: CASSLISSGLANEKLFF.